These 8 T cell receptor beta chains came from one sample sequenced in a study of OX40 agonist ivuxolimab in advanced cancers. Assay: immunoSEQ multiplex PCR; the TCRdb copy retains only in-frame clones and omits some. The sample lists fewer than 90,000 clones; more than 85% were seen once. The specimen was CD4+ or CD8+ T cells sorted from blood, collected in a trial of the OX40 agonist ivuxolimab. Every receptor here comes from an adult with an advanced solid tumor such as melanoma, head and neck, liver or kidney cancer.

The chain uses TRBV28 and TRBJ2-7, with 9 bases matching TRBD2. J gave up 2 bases and V 3 bases, and 2 bases lay outside the gene matches. CDR3 length equals 14 residues. CDR1 and CDR2 (germline): MDHEN, SYDVKM. CDR3 DNA: TGTGCCAGCAGTTTTAGCGGGGGCCCCTACGAGCAGTACTTC. Its translation: CASSFSGGPYEQYF.

This sequence joins TRBV28 and TRBJ1-1; D perhaps matches TRBD1 (5 bases). CDR3 size: 13 residues. Between the trimmed V and J ends, which lost 5 bases and 4 bases, there was a span of 11 bases. CDR1 is MDHEN and CDR2 is SYDVKM in the germline V gene. The CDR3 region has the DNA TGTGCCAGCAGTGGGCGGGGGGGCACTGAAGCTTTCTTT. Encoded protein: CASSGRGGTEAFF.

This clone has just one count. The CDR3 reads CAWDPLATDTQYF. The CDR3 coding sequence is TGTGCCTGGGATCCTCTGGCCACAGATACGCAGTATTTT. The chain uses TRBV30 and TRBJ2-3; D remains unclear. The CDR3 is 13 amino acids. Per the germline V gene, CDR1 is GTSNPN and CDR2 is SVGIG (reference sequence). V was clipped by 5 bases and J by 2 bases, with 11 bases between them.

The chain links TRBV6-1 to TRBJ1-2; TRBD1 matches at 9 bases. J gave up 7 bases and V 3 bases, and 9 bases lay outside the gene matches. CDR3 length: 15 amino acids. Germline CDR1 reads MNHNS; CDR2 reads SASEGT. The CDR3 loop reads CASSDTGTGIVGYTF. CDR3 DNA: TGTGCCAGCAGTGACACCGGGACAGGGATCGTTGGCTACACCTTC.

The chain couples TRBV29-1 to TRBJ1-1; 7 bases align to TRBD1. CDR3 length: 11 residues. Germline V gene sequence: CDR1 SQVTM, CDR2 ANQGSEA. The V segment lost 5 bases and the J segment 7 bases; nucleotides outside the gene matches: 4. CDR3: CSVLGDSEAFF. The CDR3, as DNA: TGCAGCGTTCTTGGGGACAGTGAAGCTTTCTTT.

The chain couples TRBV27 to TRBJ2-7; D is possibly TRBD1 or TRBD2 (5 bases each). Trimming removed 5 bases at V and 4 bases at J, with 24 bases between. The CDR3 covers 17 residues. Germline values: CDR1 MNHEY, CDR2 SMNVEV (reference sequence). DNA of the CDR3: TGTGCCAGCAGTCCATCCGCTAGAGGGGTTTCTTTTTACGAGCAGTACTTC. Translating it yields CASSPSARGVSFYEQYF.

V gene TRBV9 combines with J gene TRBJ2-7; the match to TRBD1 covers 8 bases. The germline gives CDR1 SGDLS, CDR2 YYNGEE. Trimming cost V 0 bases and J 2 bases; bases outside gene matches: 4. The length of the CDR3 is 15 residues. The CDR3 loop reads CASSVAGDRTYEQYF. CDR3 coding DNA: TGTGCCAGCAGCGTAGCCGGGGACAGGACCTACGAGCAGTACTTC. The full variable domain, its missing parts supplied by reference TRBV9 and TRBJ2-7, is DSGVTQTPKHLITATGQRVTLRCSPRSGDLSVYWYQQSLDQGLQFLIQYYNGEERAKGNILERFSAQQFPDLHSELNLSSLELGDSALYFCASSVAGDRTYEQYFGPGTRLTVT.

This sequence joins TRBV25-1 and TRBJ2-2; D is unresolved. Germline V gene data show CDR1 as MGHDK and CDR2 as SYGVNS. V lost 4 bases and J lost 0, with 3 bases in between. The CDR3 runs 13 residues. The CDR3 region has the DNA TGTGCCAGCAGTGCTTCGAACACCGGGGAGCTGTTTTTT. Translation: CASSASNTGELFF.